This T cell receptor (beta chain) stems from a study of beta chain features in type 1 diabetes. Study-level points and caveats: Insertion counts at VDJ junctions were lower in type 1 diabetes patients, who also showed more deletions there. Among patients with Type 1 diabetes, TCRB CDR3s were moderately but significantly shorter in every one of the four CD4+ subsets.

Turning to this clone: Its antigen is still unknown.

Sorted cells reached over 95% purity in every population. CDR1 SGHDN and CDR2 FVKESK come from the germline V gene. V lost 4 bases to trimming and J lost 0 bases, with 6 bases between them. There are 13 residues in the CDR3. Sequencing targeted expressed TCRB transcripts, as all isolated RNA had been reverse transcribed. Here immunoSEQ multiplex PCR was the method, and the copy in TCRdb shows in-frame clones only, minus some. The data hold a few hundred thousand clones, with 27% observed a single time. V usage is TRBV14 and J usage is TRBJ1-1; D is undetermined. The receptor comes from a man aged 30 to 39 in good health. The sequenced material came from central memory CD4+ T cells from blood. The CDR3 loop reads CASSRTLNTEAFF. The CDR3 bases are TGTGCCAGCAGCCGGACTCTGAACACTGAAGCTTTCTTT.